This T cell receptor (beta chain) was sequenced during a study of beta chain features in type 1 diabetes. For the study at large: Healthy donors and patients showed comparable age, gender and cell yields. Regarding the study as a whole: Any HLA type influence on TCRB rearrangement was left unresolved here. TCRB CDR3s from Type 1 diabetes patients were moderately but significantly shorter in all four CD4+ subsets.

The CDR3 sequence is 13 residues long. The V gene lost 6 bases and the J gene lost 3 bases, with 9 bases spanning the gap. CDR1 is MNHNS and CDR2 is SASEGT in the germline V gene. With respect to this clone: Its specificity is unknown.

Of the isolated RNA, all was reverse transcribed, and so the sequenced material was expressed TCRB transcripts. Naive, central memory and regulatory T cell samples averaged about 3.4 million reads. This table comes from immunoSEQ multiplex PCR, and its TCRdb copy is limited to in-frame clones, with some not included. The sample lists some 360,000 clones; around a fifth were seen once. This clonotype was sampled from a woman younger than 30 in good health. The sequenced sample consisted of naive CD4+ T cells from blood. J is TRBJ2-1 and V is TRBV6-1, with TRBD2 as a possible D gene (6 bases). The CDR3 loop reads CASRAGLYNEQFF. The CDR3 nucleotides are TGTGCCAGCAGAGCGGGTCTCTACAATGAGCAGTTCTTC.